What follows is one T cell receptor beta chain and its context. This receptor's antigen is unknown. It has no much larger one-base neighbor in the sample; base qualities were not kept. Patients with a history of autoimmune disease or receiving systemic immunosuppression were excluded from the trial. Peripheral blood for TCR sequencing was collected from all dose cohorts at baseline, on cycle 4 day 1, and on cycle 7 day 1. The samples were taken from a phase I, first-in-human, multicenter, open-label dose-escalation trial of ivuxolimab. Adults with locally advanced or metastatic head and neck squamous cell, hepatocellular, melanoma or renal cell carcinoma were enrolled in the trial. Before TCR sequencing, CD4+ T cells and CD8+ T cells from peripheral blood were sorted into separate populations. The data are from a study of OX40 agonist ivuxolimab in advanced cancers. Background for the entire study: Ivuxolimab was a fully human IgG2 agonistic monoclonal antibody targeting the costimulatory receptor OX40 (CD134). Partial responses occurred in three dose-escalation patients: two with cutaneous melanoma and one with hepatocellular carcinoma. Among the 52 dose-escalation patients, approximately 20 had hepatocellular carcinoma, some 15 melanoma, 9 renal cell carcinoma and 9 head and neck cancer. The paper covers the monotherapy dose-escalation part of the phase I ivuxolimab trial, which included N of about 50 patients. In the dose-escalation cohort, roughly four fifths of patients were male, and the mean age was approximately 55 years, with a range of roughly 23 to 85. Prior anti-PD-1, anti-PD-L1 or anti-CTLA-4 therapy was permitted, and 40% to 50% of dose-escalation patients had received checkpoint inhibitors. The point of sequencing TCRbeta in the periphery was to test whether ivuxolimab changed TCR sequence diversity and drove clonal T-cell expansion. Intravenous ivuxolimab was administered to patients every 2 weeks at six dose levels: 0.01, 0.1, 0.3, 1.5, 3 and 10 mg/kg.

Overall study results and their limits: Low levels of normalized T-cell clonal expansion were also seen in some patients who did not respond. In the 0.1-3.0 mg/kg groups, partial responders were among the patients with the lowest normalized peripheral clonal expansion, particularly in CD8+ T cells. The antigen specificity of the clonally expanded peripheral T cells was not determined. At doses of 0.1 to 3.0 mg/kg, clonal expansion of both CD4+ and CD8+ T cells in blood was seen between baseline and week 6. After ivuxolimab, expanded clones were on average more numerous among CD8+ T cells than among CD4+ T cells.

To sequence the TCRbeta CDR3 region, genomic DNA was isolated from the sorted cells. The immunoSEQ Assay was used for sequencing of TCRbeta CDR3 regions. In TCRdb, the immuneACCESS table is reduced to in-frame sequences with V and J assigned. These tables do not hold every clone; where another copy was compared, an unresolved V gene accounts for under half, and the others remain unexplained. Counted in this sample were nearly 90,000 clones; roughly 89% of them appeared once. About 1.6% of the sample is in the top ten clones. Sample: CD4+ or CD8+ T cells sorted from blood, taken in a trial of the OX40 agonist ivuxolimab. The TCR was taken from an adult with an advanced solid tumor such as melanoma, head and neck, liver or kidney cancer.

The DNA sequence is as follows: TGTGCCAGCAGCACGGGACTAGCGGGGGGGGCCTACGAGCAGTACTTC. This encodes CASSTGLAGGAYEQYF. The chain couples TRBV5-8 to TRBJ2-7; TRBD2 lines up with 16 middle nucleotides. As encoded in the germline V gene, CDR1 is SGHTS while CDR2 is YDEGEE. The CDR3 goes from the cysteine to the phenylalanine over 16 residues. Solely the CDR3 DNA is kept, with 48 bases framed from the first base. V trim: 4 bases; J trim: 2 bases; unmatched bases: 3.